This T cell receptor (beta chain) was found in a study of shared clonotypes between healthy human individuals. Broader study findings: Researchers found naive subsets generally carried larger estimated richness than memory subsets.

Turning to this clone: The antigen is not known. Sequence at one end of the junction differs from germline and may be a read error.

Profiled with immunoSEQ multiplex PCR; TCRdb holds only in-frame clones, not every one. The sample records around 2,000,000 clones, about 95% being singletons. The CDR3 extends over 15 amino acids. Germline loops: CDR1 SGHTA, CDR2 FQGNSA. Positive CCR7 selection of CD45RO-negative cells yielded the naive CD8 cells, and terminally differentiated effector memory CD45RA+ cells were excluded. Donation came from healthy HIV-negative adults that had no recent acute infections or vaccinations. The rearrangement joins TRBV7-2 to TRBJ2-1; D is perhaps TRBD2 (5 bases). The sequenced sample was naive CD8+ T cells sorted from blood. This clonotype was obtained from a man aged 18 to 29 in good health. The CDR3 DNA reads TGTGCCAGCAACTTAGTAAGCGGAACCTACAATGAGCAGTTCTTC. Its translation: CASNLVSGTYNEQFF. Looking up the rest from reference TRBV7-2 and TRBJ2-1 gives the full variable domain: GAGVSQSPSNKVTEKGKDVELRCDPISGHTALYWYRQSLGQGLEFLIYFQGNSAPDKSGLPSDRFSAERTGGSVSTLTIQRTQQEDSAVYLCASNLVSGTYNEQFFGPGTRLTVL.